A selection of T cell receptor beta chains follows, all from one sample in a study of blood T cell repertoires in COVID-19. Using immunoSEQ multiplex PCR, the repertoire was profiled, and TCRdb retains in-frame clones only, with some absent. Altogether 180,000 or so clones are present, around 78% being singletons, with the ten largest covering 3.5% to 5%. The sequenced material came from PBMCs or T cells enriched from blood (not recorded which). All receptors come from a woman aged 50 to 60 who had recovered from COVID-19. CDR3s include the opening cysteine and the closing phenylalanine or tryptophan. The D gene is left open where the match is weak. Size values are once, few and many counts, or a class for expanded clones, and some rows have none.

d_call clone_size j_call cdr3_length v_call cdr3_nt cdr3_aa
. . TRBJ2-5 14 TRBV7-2 TGTGCCAGCAGCAACGGACAGACCGCGAAGACCCAGTACTTC CASSNGQTAKTQYF
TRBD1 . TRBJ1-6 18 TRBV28 TGTGCCAGCAGAACACAATCCGGGACAGGGCGTTCAAATTCACCCCTCCACTTT CASRTQSGTGRSNSPLHF
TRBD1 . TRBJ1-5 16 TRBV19 TGTGCCAGTACTTTTGGGACAGGGCGTAGCAATCAGCCCCAGCATTTT CASTFGTGRSNQPQHF
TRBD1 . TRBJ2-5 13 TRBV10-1 TGCGCCAGCAGTTCAGGGGGCCGGGAGACCCAGTACTTC CASSSGGRETQYF
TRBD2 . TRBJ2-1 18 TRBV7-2 TGTGCCAGCAGCTCCCAAAATCCGGGACTAGCGGGGGGCTATGAGCAGTTCTTC CASSSQNPGLAGGYEQFF
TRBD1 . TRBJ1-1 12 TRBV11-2 TGTGCCAGCAGCCTCGGGACAGCTGAAGCTTTCTTT CASSLGTAEAFF
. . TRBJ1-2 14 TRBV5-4 TGTGCCAGCAGCTCCGCAGGGGCGGGCTATGGCTACACCTTC CASSSAGAGYGYTF
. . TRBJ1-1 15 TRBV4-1 TGCGCCAGCAGCCAAGTGTCGGCAGGGAACACTGAAGCTTTCTTT CASSQVSAGNTEAFF
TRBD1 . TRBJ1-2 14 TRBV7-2 TGTGCCAGCAGCTTAGGGACAGGGGGCAGGGGCTACACCTTC CASSLGTGGRGYTF
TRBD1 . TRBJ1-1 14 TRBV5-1 TGCGCCAGCAGCCTACAGGGGGCGGTCACTGAAGCTTTCTTT CASSLQGAVTEAFF
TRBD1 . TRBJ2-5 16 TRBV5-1 TGCGCCAGCAGCTCGGGACAGGGGCTGTACCAAGAGACCCAGTACTTC CASSSGQGLYQETQYF
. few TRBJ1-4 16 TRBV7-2 TGTGCCAGCAGCTTTGCTTCGACAGGCAGGTTTGAAAAACTGTTTTTT CASSFASTGRFEKLFF
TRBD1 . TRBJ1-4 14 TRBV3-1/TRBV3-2 TGTGCCAGCAGCCATAGACAGGGCGGGGAAAAACTGTTTTTT CASSHRQGGEKLFF
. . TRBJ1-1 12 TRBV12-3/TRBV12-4 TGTGCCAGCAGTTTGCGGAACACTGAAGCTTTCTTT CASSLRNTEAFF
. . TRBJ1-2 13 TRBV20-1 TGCAGTGCTAGTCCCCAGCGTTACTATGGCTACACCTTC CSASPQRYYGYTF
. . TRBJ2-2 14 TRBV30 TGTGCCTGGAGTTATCCGACTTGGCCCCGGGAGCTGTTTTTT CAWSYPTWPRELFF
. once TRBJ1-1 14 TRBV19 TGTGCCAGTAGTATCGGAGGGTCCAACACTGAAGCTTTCTTT CASSIGGSNTEAFF
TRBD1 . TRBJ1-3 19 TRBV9 TGTGCCAGCAGCCCCTGGGACAGGGGCACCCCTAACTCTGGAAACACCATATATTTT CASSPWDRGTPNSGNTIYF
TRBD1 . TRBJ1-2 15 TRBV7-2 TGTGCCAGCAGCCGGGGGGGGACAGCTTTCTCGGGCTACACCTTC CASSRGGTAFSGYTF
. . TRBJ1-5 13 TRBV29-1 TGCAGCGTTGGGCCCGGGGGACGGCAGCCCCAGCATTTT CSVGPGGRQPQHF
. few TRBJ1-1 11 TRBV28 TGTGCCAGCCGGGGGAACACTGAAGCTTTCTTT CASRGNTEAFF
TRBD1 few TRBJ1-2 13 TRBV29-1 TGCAGCGTTGCCCGACAGGGTTTGGATGGCTACACCTTC CSVARQGLDGYTF
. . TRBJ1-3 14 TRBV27 TGTGCCAGCGGGGGGGCAAGCTCTGGAAACACCATATATTTT CASGGASSGNTIYF
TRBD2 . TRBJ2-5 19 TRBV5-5 TGTGCCAGCAGCTTGTCTCGGGCGGGGAGCGGGAGGCCTCAAGAGACCCAGTACTTC CASSLSRAGSGRPQETQYF
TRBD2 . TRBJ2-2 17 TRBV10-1 TGCGCCAGCAGTGAGGGGCTAGCGGGAGGGAGCACCGGGGAGCTGTTTTTT CASSEGLAGGSTGELFF
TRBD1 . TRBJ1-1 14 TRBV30 TGTGCCTGGAGTGCAGGGACAGCCAATATGGAAGCTTTCTTT CAWSAGTANMEAFF
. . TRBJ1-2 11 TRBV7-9 TGTGCCAGCAGCTTAGGACAAGGCTACACCTTC CASSLGQGYTF
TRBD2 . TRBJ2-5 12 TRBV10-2 TGCGCCAGCAGTCTCGTCGGGGGGGATCTGTACTTC CASSLVGGDLYF
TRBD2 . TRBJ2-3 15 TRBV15 TGTGCCCCTCGGGGGCTAGCGGGGGTCACAGATACGCAGTATTTT CAPRGLAGVTDTQYF
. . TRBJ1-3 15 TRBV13 TGTGCCAGCAGCCCCCTGGGGGGGAGCGGAAACACCATATATTTT CASSPLGGSGNTIYF
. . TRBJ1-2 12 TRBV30 TGTGCCTGGAGTGTAACTAACTATGGCTATACCTTC CAWSVTNYGYTF
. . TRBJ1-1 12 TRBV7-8 TGTGCCAGCAGCTTAATTCGGACTGAAGCTTTCTTT CASSLIRTEAFF
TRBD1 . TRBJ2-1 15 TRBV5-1 TGCGCCAGCAGTTTCAACAGGGGGTCCTACAATGAGCAGTTCTTC CASSFNRGSYNEQFF
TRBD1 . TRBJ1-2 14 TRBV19 TGTGCCAGTAGTACCGGGACAGGGGCCTATGGCTACACCTTC CASSTGTGAYGYTF
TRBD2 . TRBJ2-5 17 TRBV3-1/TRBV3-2 TGTGCCAGCAGCCAGCCGCCAACTAGCGCCTACCAAGAGACCCAGTACTTC CASSQPPTSAYQETQYF
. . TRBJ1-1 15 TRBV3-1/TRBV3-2 TGTGCCAGCAATACACACAGGACGGGGAACACTGAAGCTTTCTTT CASNTHRTGNTEAFF
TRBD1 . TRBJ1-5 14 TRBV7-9 TGTGCCAGCAGCCCCGGACAGGGCGGGCCGCCCCAGCATTTT CASSPGQGGPPQHF
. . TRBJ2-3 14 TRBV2 TGTGCCAGCAGTGAGCGCGCAGGTACAGATACGCAGTATTTT CASSERAGTDTQYF
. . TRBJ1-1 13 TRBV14 TGTGCCAGCAGCTCGCAGGGGAACACTGAAGCTTTCTTT CASSSQGNTEAFF
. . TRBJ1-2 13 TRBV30 TGTGCCTGGGACCCCGGGTCGCTCTATGGCTACACCTTC CAWDPGSLYGYTF